This TCR beta chain emerged from a study of blood T cell repertoires in COVID-19 (dated by TCRdb to the early 2020s). About the study as a whole: Samples covering the acute and convalescent phases of COVID-19 were provided by collaborators in the United States, Italy and Spain. Samples came from the ongoing ImmuneRACE study (first 160 participants) plus 1,254 subjects from 6 global collaborators. The prospective study material was composed of cDNA or gDNA derived from T cells, B-cell-depleted T cells, or PBMCs. Where available, HLA class I and class II types were taken from metadata supplied by the sample provider and were not determined by assay-based typing. Subjects who had been exposed to COVID-19, were actively infected with it, or had recovered from it provided the deeply sampled blood TCRbeta repertoires that made up the dataset. A freely available public database, intended as a resource for researchers studying the immune response to SARS-CoV-2, is where the repertoires were released. Sample metadata almost always included a de-identified subject ID, COVID-19 status, age in years and sex.

Taken from the germline V gene (reference sequence), the CDR1 and CDR2 loops are LGHDT and YNNKEL. The junction shows trimming of 7 bases on V and 1 base on J, plus 19 bases between the germline ends. From the cysteine up to the phenylalanine, the CDR3 has a length of 16 residues. CDR3 DNA is the only sequence kept; it has 48 bases, read in frame from the first base. The immunoSEQ Assay, a bias-controlled multiplex PCR, was used to amplify TCRbeta CDR3 regions from genomic DNA. Turning to the authors' computational methods: Within the assay, amplification of reference gene primers was used to estimate how many nucleated cells each sample contained. To quantify the absolute abundance of each unique TCRbeta CDR3 rearrangement, sequence reads were collapsed and filtered. Productive Simpson clonality was computed per sample as the square root of Simpson's diversity index over productive rearrangements. TCRdb's version of the immuneACCESS table is confined to in-frame rearrangements and falls short of the full clone set. An unresolved V gene accounts for under half of the shortfall where checked; the remainder is of unknown origin. Clone size and V and J calls were adopted from that table, with D and trimming inferred from the DNA. The sample table lists roughly 190,000 clones, around 82% of them with a count of one. The ten largest clones add up to under 3.5% of the sample.

Whole blood was collected in K2EDTA tubes by collaborating institutions according to the institutions' own protocols. For TCRbeta analysis, collaborators shipped samples in one of three forms: frozen whole blood, isolated PBMCs, or DNA extracted from either of those sample types. On this clone itself: There is no known antigen for this receptor. The sample holds no much larger clone one base away, and base qualities are not on file.

The full study reports these points: The quantity of clinical and demographic metadata differed by source and by participant and was supplied without curation.

Sequencing was done on a sample of peripheral blood. This receptor was identified in a man in his fifties or sixties with active or convalescent COVID-19. Rearrangement joined TRBV3-1 (or the pseudogene TRBV3-2) to TRBJ2-5, with no reliable assignment of the D segment. The DNA reads as follows: TGTGCCAGCATCGACTCTTCGACGGGTTCCCAAGAGACCCAGTACTTC. Its translation is CASIDSSTGSQETQYF.